Listed below are T cell receptor beta chains from one sample, sequenced in a study of T cells in Graves' hyperthyroidism and ophthalmopathy. TCRdb recomputed calls from the multiplex PCR reads with MiXCR, one row per CDR3 protein. This sample carries 300,000 to 450,000 distinct CDR3 sequences, approximately 15% of them seen once, and the ten largest clones take about 20%. The specimen sequenced was blood. These receptors were collected from a man aged 25 to 45 with Graves' hyperthyroidism that later progressed to Graves' ophthalmopathy. Each CDR3 is given with its conserved first and last residue. D genes are given only for firm matches. For some rows the clone size is stated as once, few or many, or as a class when expanded; others skip it.

NA,TRBV20-1,TRBJ2-5,NA,TGCAGTGCTAGAGAAACGGTACAAGAGACCCAGTACTTC,CSARETVQETQYF
few,TRBV20-1,TRBJ2-7,TRBD2,TGCAGTGCTAGAGATCCAACTAGCGGGGGGGCTTACGAGCAGTACTTC,CSARDPTSGGAYEQYF
NA,TRBV3-1,TRBJ1-6,NA,TGTGCCAGCAGCCAAGGGGTATACTCCTATAATTCACCCCTCCACTTT,CASSQGVYSYNSPLHF
few,TRBV30,TRBJ1-1,NA,TGTGCCTGGTGGCAGGGGCCGAAGTTCGTGAACACTGAAGCTTTCTTT,CAWWQGPKFVNTEAFF
few,TRBV29-1,TRBJ2-2,NA,TGCAGCGTTGACAGGGCTGGCGGGGAGCTGTTTTTT,CSVDRAGGELFF
NA,TRBV7-9,TRBJ2-5,NA,TGTGCCAGCAGCTTATTGGGGCGGAAAGCGGTGGGCCAAGAGACCCAGTACTTC,CASSLLGRKAVGQETQYF
NA,TRBV19,TRBJ1-5,NA,TGTGCCAGTACCCCAGAGGCGGGGGCTCTTAGCAATCAGCCCCAGCATTTT,CASTPEAGALSNQPQHF
many,TRBV6-2/TRBV6-3,TRBJ2-7,NA,TGTGCCAGCAGTAATATCCTCTTCGGGCAGTCTTGCGAGCAGTACTTC,CASSNILFGQSCEQYF
many,TRBV7-6,TRBJ1-1,NA,TGTGCCAGCAGCTTGGGGAGTAGCGCTGAAGCTTTCTTT,CASSLGSSAEAFF
many,TRBV2,TRBJ1-2,NA,TGTGCCAGCAGCGACTATCTTCGGACCGACTATGGCTACACCTTC,CASSDYLRTDYGYTF
few,TRBV30,TRBJ1-4,NA,TGTGCCTGGAGTGTAATCAAGGGGACTGAAAAACTGTTTTTT,CAWSVIKGTEKLFF
few,TRBV6-5,TRBJ1-1,NA,TGTGCCAGCATTCTCGGCGGGGCAGGAGGCCGCATGAACACTGAAGCTTTCTTT,CASILGGAGGRMNTEAFF
many,TRBV12-3/TRBV12-4,TRBJ1-1,NA,TGTGCCAGCAGGCAACAGGGAAGGATGAACACTGAAGCTTTCTTT,CASRQQGRMNTEAFF
few,TRBV5-1,TRBJ2-2,TRBD1,TGCGCCAGCAGCTCCCCCTACAGGGGGCGAACCGGGGAGCTGTTTTTT,CASSSPYRGRTGELFF
few,TRBV28,TRBJ2-4,TRBD2,TGTGCCAGCAGTCCCTATATAGCGGGGGGGCGGGCCATTCAGTACTTC,CASSPYIAGGRAIQYF
many,TRBV12-3/TRBV12-4,TRBJ2-7,TRBD2,TGTGCCAGCAGCCCCGCGGGGGACGAGCAGTACTTC,CASSPAGDEQYF
NA,TRBV5-1,TRBJ1-5,NA,TGCGCCAGCAGCTTGGATGGAAGGGGAAGCCAGCCCCAGCATTTT,CASSLDGRGSQPQHF
few,TRBV9,TRBJ1-5,TRBD1,TGTGCCAGCAGCGTTGGGACAGGGGGGAGTCAGCCCCAGCATTTT,CASSVGTGGSQPQHF
many,TRBV15,TRBJ1-1,NA,TGTGCCACCAGCAACCGGGGGGGCATTGAAGCTTTCTTT,CATSNRGGIEAFF
NA,TRBV6-2/TRBV6-3,TRBJ2-3,NA,TGTGCCAGCGCCCGGGAAACCGGTCGGGATACGCAGTATTTT,CASARETGRDTQYF
many,TRBV12-3/TRBV12-4,TRBJ2-7,NA,TGTGCCAGCAGTTTAGAGGCAGGGGCAATCTACGAGCAGTACTTC,CASSLEAGAIYEQYF
NA,TRBV10-3,TRBJ1-6,NA,TGTGCCATCAGTCGACAAGGGGGGTCCTATAATTCACCCCTCCACTTT,CAISRQGGSYNSPLHF
many,TRBV11-3,TRBJ2-1,TRBD1,TGTGCCAGCAGCCTGGCCGGGACAGGGGAGAACAATGAGCAGTTCTTC,CASSLAGTGENNEQFF
many,TRBV15,TRBJ1-5,TRBD1,TGTGCCACCAGCAGAGAAGGGGGCGGCGGGCCCCAGCATTTT,CATSREGGGGPQHF
NA,TRBV5-8,TRBJ1-4,NA,TGTGCCAGCAGCTTGTCGGGGTTGGATAATGAAAAACTGTTTTTT,CASSLSGLDNEKLFF
many,TRBV6-5,TRBJ2-3,NA,TGTGCCAGCAGTTACGGGGCCACAGATACGCAGTATTTT,CASSYGATDTQYF
few,TRBV19,TRBJ1-6,NA,TGTGCCAGTAGTCCCCAGGGTTCAACCCTCCACTTT,CASSPQGSTLHF
many,TRBV2,TRBJ1-5,NA,TGTGCCAGCAGTGACCAAACCAATCAGCCCCAGCATTTT,CASSDQTNQPQHF
many,TRBV9,TRBJ2-7,TRBD1,TGTGCCAGCAGCGCCGGGACAGGGTTCTACGAGCAGTACTTC,CASSAGTGFYEQYF
few,TRBV24-1,TRBJ1-2,TRBD1,TGTGCCACCAGTGATCCGGACAGGAGGTATGGCTACACCTTC,CATSDPDRRYGYTF
many,TRBV28,TRBJ1-5,TRBD1,TGTGCCAGCAGTTTGACAGGGAACGGGCATTTT,CASSLTGNGHF
NA,TRBV20-1,TRBJ2-3,NA,TGCAGTGCTCGGGGCCTTACAGATACGCAGTATTTT,CSARGLTDTQYF
many,TRBV10-3,TRBJ1-2,NA,TGTGCCATCAGTGATTACACGGACTATGGCTACACCTTC,CAISDYTDYGYTF
NA,TRBV9,TRBJ1-1,NA,TGTGCCCGCAGCGTAGATGAGGACACTGAAGCTTTCTTT,CARSVDEDTEAFF
few,TRBV20-1,TRBJ1-6,NA,TGCAGTGCTAGAGATCTAAGGGGTAATTCACCCCTCCACTTT,CSARDLRGNSPLHF
many,TRBV27,TRBJ2-1,NA,TGTGCCAGCAGTTTAAGGGACACCTACAATGAGCAGTTCTTC,CASSLRDTYNEQFF
many,TRBV6-1,TRBJ1-1,NA,TGTGCCAGCAGTGAACAGGTCGACACTGAAGCTTTCTTT,CASSEQVDTEAFF
few,TRBV3-1,TRBJ2-1,NA,TGTGCCAGCAGCCCAAGGATCGGTTTCTCGGCGCAGTTCTTC,CASSPRIGFSAQFF
many,TRBV6-2/TRBV6-3,TRBJ1-5,TRBD1,TGTGCCAGCAGTTACCCCGCGGACGACAGGGGAGCTCAGCCCCAGCATTTT,CASSYPADDRGAQPQHF
many,TRBV2,TRBJ2-7,TRBD1,TGTGCCAGCTGGGACAGGGGGGGATCTGGGGAGCAGTACTTC,CASWDRGGSGEQYF
NA,TRBV30,TRBJ2-7,NA,TGTGCCTGGAGCCCTCTCTACCGGATGTACGAGCAGTACTTC,CAWSPLYRMYEQYF
NA,TRBV20-1,TRBJ2-3,TRBD2,TGCAGTGCCTCCCTCCTAGCGGGGGGGACTAGCACAGATACGCAGTATTTT,CSASLLAGGTSTDTQYF
many,TRBV5-1,TRBJ1-5,NA,TGCGCCAGCAGCTTAGGGGACAATCAGCCCCAGCATTTT,CASSLGDNQPQHF
NA,TRBV4-1,TRBJ2-7,NA,TGCGCCAGCAGCCAAGTCGGGGGCTACGAGCAGTACTTC,CASSQVGGYEQYF
many,TRBV6-1,TRBJ1-6,NA,TGTGCCAGCAGTGAAGCGGTTGGGGCAAGCTCCTATAATTCACCCCTCCACTTT,CASSEAVGASSYNSPLHF
few,TRBV6-9,TRBJ2-1,TRBD1,TGTGCCAGCAGTTCAAGACAGGGTGGCAATGAGCAGTTCTTC,CASSSRQGGNEQFF